What follows are 30 T cell receptor beta chains derived from one specimen sequenced in a study of post-analysis software for immune sequencing data (dated by TCRdb to the mid-2010s). The paper as a whole reports these results and caveats: Roughly 5 TRBV segments, including TRBV5-6, TRBV5-1 and TRBV20-1, were significantly more frequent in patients than controls.

The antigens these receptors bind are not known. Receptor libraries were prepared by PCR. The instrument given in TCRdb is Illumina HiSeq 2500. To reduce PCR and sequencing biases, unique molecular identifiers were built into the TCR beta cDNA libraries. Starting from the raw public reads, TCRdb applied fastp trimming at Q25, assembled clones with MiXCR and retained in-frame beta chains. Identical CDR3 protein sequences are pooled into one entry, listed with their most common genes and DNA. This sample comprises fewer than 700,000 distinct CDR3 sequences, 44% of them detected only once. The top ten clonotypes cover around 1.7% of the sample. The sequenced sample consisted of blood. The receptors here all came from a girl under 18 with multiple sclerosis.

CDR3: CASSQDPGSGYGYTF. In nucleotides, the CDR3 is TGTGCCAGCAGCCAAGATCCAGGGTCGGGCTATGGCTACACCTTC. This chain uses TRBV4-2 with TRBJ1-2; TRBD1 is a possible D gene (5 bases). In germline, CDR1 is LGHNA, CDR2 YNFKEQ. The CDR3 runs 15 residues. With 0 bases removed from V and 4 bases from J, the gap between germline ends came to 12 bases.

The J gene is TRBJ2-1, the V gene TRBV7-2; weak D call: TRBD2 (6 bases). The V end lost 8 bases, the J end lost 7 bases, and 21 bases lay between the germline ends. Germline V gene sequence: CDR1 SGHTA, CDR2 FQGNSA. The CDR3 has 15 amino acids. The CDR3 loop reads CASSRRGYSPNEQFF. The CDR3, as DNA: TGTGCCAGCTCCCGTCGGGGGTACTCGCCTAATGAGCAGTTCTTC.

For the CDR3, the DNA is TGCGCCAGCAGCCCCATTATTAGTAGGGAGGATGAAAAACTGTTTTTT. It codes for CASSPIISREDEKLFF. The chain employs TRBV4-1 and TRBJ1-4; D ambiguous. Germline V CDR1 and CDR2: MGHRA, YSYEKL. Trimming cost V 4 bases and J 6 bases, with 18 bases left between them. CDR3 length equals 16 residues.

The V gene is TRBV29-1, the J gene TRBJ1-1, with 9 bases lining up with TRBD1. CDR1 is SQVTM and CDR2 is ANQGSEA in the germline V gene. The length of the CDR3 is 13 residues. The V and J ends lost 6 bases and 0 bases, in that order; junction bases with no gene match: 2. This chain's CDR3 is CSVDRGMNTEAFF. CDR3 coding DNA: TGCAGCGTCGACAGGGGGATGAACACTGAAGCTTTCTTT.

V gene TRBV7-9 combines with J gene TRBJ2-7; D ambiguous. The germline gives CDR1 SEHNR, CDR2 FQNEAQ (reference sequence). Trimming removed 4 bases from V and 0 bases from J, with 13 bases in between. This CDR3 region has 15 residues. The CDR3 loop reads CASSSTLGISYEQYF. The CDR3 nucleotides read TGTGCCAGCAGCTCAACCCTGGGGATCTCCTACGAGCAGTACTTC.

This chain connects TRBV5-1 to TRBJ2-1; TRBD2 matches at 7 bases. Trimming at V came to 4 bases and at J to 5 bases, leaving 3 bases not matched to a gene. The CDR3 has 13 residues. The germline V gene encodes CDR1 SGHRS and CDR2 YFSETQ. This CDR3 reads CASSVGLNNEQFF. The CDR3 DNA sequence: TGCGCCAGCAGCGTGGGACTAAACAATGAGCAGTTCTTC.

V gene TRBV12-3 or TRBV12-4 combines with J gene TRBJ2-7; D is perhaps TRBD2 (5 bases). Trimming shortened V by 6 bases and J by 7 bases, and 16 bases separated the two germline ends. The CDR3 is 13 residues long. CDR3 sequence: CASSRQVGREQYF. The CDR3 bases are TGTGCCAGCAGCCGGCAGGTGGGGAGAGAGCAGTACTTC.

The chain combines TRBV12-3 or TRBV12-4 with TRBJ2-1; the match to TRBD2 covers 11 bases. The CDR3 has 20 amino acids. V was pared by 4 bases and J by 6 bases, with 20 bases of the junction left unmatched. CDR3: CASSSSNSRGTSGPCNEQFF. The CDR3 coding sequence is TGTGCCAGCAGTTCCTCCAATTCTCGCGGGACTAGCGGACCATGCAATGAGCAGTTCTTC.

Note on this clonotype: Mismatch with germline at one junction end may stem from a read error. This sequence joins TRBV10-3 and TRBJ2-7; 10 nucleotides line up with TRBD2. Germline CDR1 and CDR2: ENHRY and SYGVKD. The CDR3 extends over 16 amino acids. In DNA, the CDR3 is TGTGCCATCAGTGCCCCCGGGACTAGCGTCACCTACGGGCAGTACTTC. Translation gives CAISAPGTSVTYGQYF.

This clonotype was recorded a few times. V gene TRBV20-1 combines with J gene TRBJ2-3; D perhaps matches TRBD1 (5 bases). Trimming removed 7 bases from V and 0 bases from J, with 8 bases in between. CDR1 is DFQATT and CDR2 is SNEGSKA in the germline V gene (reference sequence). This CDR3 contains 12 residues. CDR3 loop: CSVRASTDTQYF. In DNA, the CDR3 is TGCAGTGTCAGGGCAAGCACAGATACGCAGTATTTT.

This clonotype was observed a handful of times. The genes are TRBV6-5 and TRBJ1-2; 7 positions match TRBD1. The CDR3 is 13 residues long. V lost 3 bases and J lost 6; bases outside the gene matches: 4. The germline V gene encodes CDR1 MNHEY and CDR2 SVGAGI. The DNA for the CDR3 is TGTGCCAGCAGTTATAGACAGGGTGATGGCTACACCTTC. Translation gives CASSYRQGDGYTF.

This clonotype was counted only a few times. The gene calls are TRBV20-1 and TRBJ1-5; 9 bases match TRBD1. The CDR3 covers 17 residues. Losses at the gene ends were 2 bases for V and 1 base for J; bases not matched to a gene: 9. The germline V gene encodes CDR1 DFQATT and CDR2 SNEGSKA (reference sequence). CDR3 sequence: CSARPLDRGVSNQPQHF. CDR3 DNA: TGCAGTGCTAGACCCTTGGACAGGGGTGTAAGCAATCAGCCCCAGCATTTT.

This clonotype appeared a single time. The chain combines TRBV4-1 with TRBJ1-5; D gene uncertain. Deletions cut 0 bases from V and 0 bases from J, with 12 bases between. Germline loops: CDR1 MGHRA, CDR2 YSYEKL. The CDR3 consists of 17 residues. The CDR3 sequence: CASSQDVQAYSNQPQHF. The CDR3 bases are TGCGCCAGCAGCCAAGATGTCCAGGCTTATAGCAATCAGCCCCAGCATTTT.

This clonotype was counted ten times or more. This chain joins TRBV4-2 and TRBJ2-7, with 8 positions matching TRBD1. From germline, CDR1 is LGHNA and CDR2 YNFKEQ. The CDR3 sequence is 15 residues long. J gave up 1 base and V 0 bases, and 2 bases lay outside the gene matches. The CDR3 DNA follows: TGTGCCAGCAGCCAAGATCAGGGGGCGTCCTACGAGCAGTACTTC. Protein: CASSQDQGASYEQYF.

J is TRBJ2-5 and V is TRBV29-1; D may correspond to TRBD1 or TRBD2 (6 bases each). Looked up from germline, CDR1 is SQVTM and CDR2 is ANQGSEA. Between the trimmed V and J ends, which lost 6 bases and 11 bases, there was a span of 25 bases. The CDR3 consists of 14 residues. DNA of the CDR3: TGCAGCGTCTCGGCCCCCACAGGGTGCGGGGAGCAGTACTTC. Translated: CSVSAPTGCGEQYF. The whole variable domain, remainder taken from reference TRBV29-1 and TRBJ2-5, is SAVISQKPSRDICQRGTSLTIQCQVDSQVTMMFWYRQQPGQSLTLIATANQGSEATYESGFVIDKFPISRPNLTFSTLTVSNMSPEDSSIYLCSVSAPTGCGEQYFGPGTRLLVL.

This clonotype has just a few counts. The chain carries TRBV29-1 and TRBJ2-1; 8 positions match TRBD2. The germline gives CDR1 SQVTM, CDR2 ANQGSEA. The CDR3 contains 15 residues. Germline trimming cut 4 bases from V and 5 bases from J; bases unmatched to any gene: 10. The CDR3 sequence: CSVGRLAWGDNEQFF. As DNA, the CDR3 is TGCAGCGTTGGGAGACTAGCGTGGGGTGACAATGAGCAGTTCTTC.

The rearrangement joins TRBV5-1 to TRBJ2-6, with D possibly being TRBD1 (5 bases). V was pared by 0 bases and J by 0 bases, with 7 bases between. The CDR3 sequence is 16 residues long. Germline assignment: CDR1 SGHRS and CDR2 YFSETQ. The CDR3 protein is CASSLGTLSGANVLTF. DNA for the CDR3: TGCGCCAGCAGCTTGGGGACACTCTCTGGGGCCAACGTCCTGACTTTC.

This clonotype was seen only a few times. The chain combines TRBV7-6 with TRBJ2-5; perhaps D is TRBD1 or TRBD2 (5 bases each). Germline CDR1 SGHVS, CDR2 FNYEAQ. CDR3 size: 13 residues. V gave up 6 bases and J gave up 0 bases, with 8 bases separating them. CDR3 sequence: CASSRGHQETQYF. CDR3 nucleotides: TGTGCCAGCAGTCGGGGACACCAAGAGACCCAGTACTTC.

V is TRBV7-2 and J is TRBJ2-7; D gene uncertain. With 8 bases removed from V and 6 bases from J, the gap between germline ends came to 14 bases. The CDR3 runs to 12 residues. CDR1 is SGHTA, CDR2 FQGNSA, per germline. For the CDR3, the DNA is TGTGCCAGCGCTCCTGCCGTGGGCGAGCAGTACTTC. Protein product: CASAPAVGEQYF.

The V call is TRBV7-9, the J call TRBJ1-2; unclear D gene. CDR1 SEHNR and CDR2 FQNEAQ come from the germline V gene (reference sequence). The V end was cut by 0 bases, the J end by 4 bases, with 21 bases between. The length of the CDR3 is 18 residues. CDR3 amino acids: CASSLAPPVETGLYGYTF. The CDR3 region has the DNA TGTGCCAGCAGCTTAGCCCCCCCGGTGGAGACTGGCCTCTATGGCTACACCTTC. Full variable domain (rest looked up from reference TRBV7-9 and TRBJ1-2): DTGVSQNPRHKITKRGQNVTFRCDPISEHNRLYWYRQTLGQGPEFLTYFQNEAQLEKSRLLSDRFSAERPKGSFSTLEIQRTEQGDSAMYLCASSLAPPVETGLYGYTFGSGTRLTVV.

This clonotype came up a few times. The genes are TRBV7-2 and TRBJ2-5; D ambiguous. V lost 6 bases to trimming and J lost 11 bases, with 16 bases between them. Germline V CDR1 and CDR2: SGHTA, FQGNSA. The CDR3 consists of 12 residues. The CDR3 loop is CASRSLSNEQYF. For the CDR3, the DNA is TGTGCCAGCAGGTCTTTAAGCAATGAGCAGTACTTC.

This clonotype has ten or more counts. The V and J genes are TRBV5-1 and TRBJ2-3; 7 bases are a match to TRBD2. The CDR3 consists of 15 residues. In germline, CDR1 is SGHRS, CDR2 YFSETQ. V lost 0 bases to trimming and J lost 0 bases; unmatched junction nucleotides: 1. The CDR3 reads CASSLAGGSTDTQYF. The CDR3 DNA sequence: TGCGCCAGCAGCTTGGCCGGGGGGAGCACAGATACGCAGTATTTT.

The rearrangement links TRBV7-9 to TRBJ2-4, with D perhaps being TRBD1 or TRBD2 (5 bases each). From germline, CDR1 is SEHNR and CDR2 FQNEAQ (reference sequence). Trimming removed 1 base at V and 2 bases at J, with 12 bases between. This CDR3 spans 16 amino acids. In DNA form, the CDR3 reads TGTGCCAGCAGCTTAGTCTATCGGGGCCCCAAAAACATTCAGTACTTC. Protein sequence: CASSLVYRGPKNIQYF.

The chain uses TRBV2 and TRBJ2-5; D unclear. Germline values: CDR1 SNHLY, CDR2 FYNNEI. V dropped 7 bases and J dropped 2 bases, with 11 bases sitting between them. The CDR3 totals 13 residues. CDR3: CASTTSLQETQYF. The CDR3 bases are TGTGCCAGCACTACGTCCCTTCAAGAGACCCAGTACTTC.

In its sample, this clonotype was seen a few times. Here the CDR3 reads CSVGGGTDEQYF. CDR3 nucleotide sequence: TGCAGCGTTGGCGGGGGCACCGACGAGCAGTACTTC. The chain recombines TRBV29-1 with TRBJ2-4; tentatively, D is TRBD2 (7 bases). The J call may be in error: the DNA end matches TRBJ2-7 better. The CDR3 extends over 12 amino acids. CDR1 SQVTM and CDR2 ANQGSEA come from the germline V gene.

This clonotype has a handful of counts. The genes are TRBV5-1 and TRBJ2-1; TRBD1 aligns across 8 bases. The CDR3 is made up of 16 amino acids. Germline CDR1 SGHRS, CDR2 YFSETQ. Trimming cost V 2 bases and J 7 bases; bases outside gene matches: 11. The DNA for the CDR3 is TGCGCCAGCAGCTTTAAGGACAGGGCAGGTAGAAATGAGCAGTTCTTC. Protein: CASSFKDRAGRNEQFF.

The rearrangement joins TRBV7-9 to TRBJ2-1, with 12 bases aligning to TRBD2. CDR1 SEHNR and CDR2 FQNEAQ come from the germline V gene (reference sequence). The CDR3 extends over 17 amino acids. V shed 5 bases, J shed 8 bases, and the junction held 13 bases outside the gene matches. CDR3 coding DNA: TGTGCCAGCAGCGCCACTAGCGGGAGGCCCGACCCCCATGAGCAGTTCTTC. As protein: CASSATSGRPDPHEQFF.

Only a few counts were recorded for this clonotype. V is TRBV10-3 and J is TRBJ2-1; 10 bases agree with TRBD1. Per the germline V gene, CDR1 is ENHRY and CDR2 is SYGVKD. The ends lost 2 bases at V and 3 bases at J; junction bases unmatched: 4. The CDR3 is 16 amino acids. This CDR3 is CAISEPGTGDYNEQFF. The CDR3 DNA is TGTGCCATCAGTGAGCCCGGGACAGGGGACTACAATGAGCAGTTCTTC.

This clonotype was seen more than once but under ten times. The J gene is TRBJ2-1, the V gene TRBV12-3 or TRBV12-4; TRBD1 or TRBD2 may be the D gene (5 bases each). V shed 7 bases and J shed 5 bases, with 15 bases lying between them. This CDR3 has 14 amino acids. The CDR3 spells CASTLSGAHNEQFF. CDR3 in DNA: TGTGCCAGCACCTTATCCGGGGCCCACAATGAGCAGTTCTTC.

The V call is TRBV28, the J call TRBJ2-3, with 10 bases fitting TRBD2. The J segment lost 3 bases and the V segment lost 3 bases, leaving 3 bases of the junction unmatched. This CDR3 contains 15 residues. In germline, CDR1 is MDHEN, CDR2 SYDVKM. CDR3 DNA: TGTGCCAGCAGTTTCTCGACTAGCGGGACAGATACGCAGTATTTT. This gives the protein CASSFSTSGTDTQYF. The entire variable domain, with the rest obtained from reference TRBV28 and TRBJ2-3, is as follows: DVKVTQSSRYLVKRTGEKVFLECVQDMDHENMFWYRQDPGLGLRLIYFSYDVKMKEKGDIPEGYSVSREKKERFSLILESASTNQTSMYLCASSFSTSGTDTQYFGPGTRLTVL.